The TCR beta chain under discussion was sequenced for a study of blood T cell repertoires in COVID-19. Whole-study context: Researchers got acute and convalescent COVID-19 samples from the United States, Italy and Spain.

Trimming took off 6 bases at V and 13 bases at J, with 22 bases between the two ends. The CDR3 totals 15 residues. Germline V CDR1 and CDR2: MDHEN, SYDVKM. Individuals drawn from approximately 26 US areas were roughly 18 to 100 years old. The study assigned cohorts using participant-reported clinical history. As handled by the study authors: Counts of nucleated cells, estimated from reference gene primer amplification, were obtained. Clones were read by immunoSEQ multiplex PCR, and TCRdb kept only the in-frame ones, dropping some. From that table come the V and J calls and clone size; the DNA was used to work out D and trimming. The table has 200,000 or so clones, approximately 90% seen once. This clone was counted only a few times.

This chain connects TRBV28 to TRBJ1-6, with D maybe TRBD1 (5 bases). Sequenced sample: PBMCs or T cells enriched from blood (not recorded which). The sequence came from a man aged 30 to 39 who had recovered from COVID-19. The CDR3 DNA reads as TGTGCCAGCAGAAAGTCGGGGAGGGGTTTTTGGCCCCTCCACTTT. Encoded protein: CASRKSGRGFWPLHF.